This is a list of T cell receptor beta chains from one sample in a study of human T cells and chemical hapten exposure. TCRdb redid the calling of the RACE reads with MiXCR, one entry per CDR3 protein. The table has 60,000 to 80,000 distinct CDR3 sequences, around 30% seen once. The input for sequencing was whole blood, taken in connection with sensitization to the hapten diphenylcyclopropenone (DPC). The source is a man in his forties with alopecia areata. Some clones in this sample may be carry-over from other donors' samples. The CDR3 runs from the conserved cysteine through the conserved F or W. Each record gives: CDR3 DNA, CDR3 protein, J gene, D gene, clone size, V gene. A D gene is named only where the DNA matches it firmly. A clone size is listed for some rows: how often the clone was seen (once, few, many), or a class if it is expanded.

TGTGCCATCAGTTCCTCCAGGGGGTTCGGCGAGCAGTACTTC CAISSSRGFGEQYF TRBJ2-7 TRBD1 - TRBV10-3
TGTGCCAGCAGCCCACCCCTAGCGGGAGGGTGGAACAATGAGCAGTTCTTC CASSPPLAGGWNNEQFF TRBJ2-1 TRBD2 - TRBV11-2
TGCGCCAGCAGCTTGTTACTAGCGGGAGCAAATGAGCAGTTCTTC CASSLLLAGANEQFF TRBJ2-1 TRBD2 - TRBV5-1
TGTGCCAGTAGGCCCCCACAGGGGTACACCGGGGAGCTGTTTTTT CASRPPQGYTGELFF TRBJ2-2 TRBD1 - TRBV19
TGTGCCAGCAAAGTCAGGCTTAGCACAGATACGCAGTATTTT CASKVRLSTDTQYF TRBJ2-3 - - TRBV5-5
TGTGCCAGCAGTTGGACAGCTGGGGCCAACGTCCTGACTTTC CASSWTAGANVLTF TRBJ2-6 - - TRBV2
TGTGCCAGCAGTCGTACCCCCGGGACAGGGGGGGCGGATGAGCAGTTCTTC CASSRTPGTGGADEQFF TRBJ2-1 TRBD1 few TRBV27
TGTGCCAGCAGTAAACCGTTAGCAGGCGCGAACACCGGGGAGCTGTTTTTT CASSKPLAGANTGELFF TRBJ2-2 - - TRBV28
TGTGCCAGCACCGACAGGGGGCTCGGCGAGCAGTACTTC CASTDRGLGEQYF TRBJ2-7 TRBD1 few TRBV12-3/TRBV12-4
TGTGCCAGCAGCGAAATAGCGGGAGGATGGGGAGATACGCAGTATTTT CASSEIAGGWGDTQYF TRBJ2-3 TRBD2 - TRBV14